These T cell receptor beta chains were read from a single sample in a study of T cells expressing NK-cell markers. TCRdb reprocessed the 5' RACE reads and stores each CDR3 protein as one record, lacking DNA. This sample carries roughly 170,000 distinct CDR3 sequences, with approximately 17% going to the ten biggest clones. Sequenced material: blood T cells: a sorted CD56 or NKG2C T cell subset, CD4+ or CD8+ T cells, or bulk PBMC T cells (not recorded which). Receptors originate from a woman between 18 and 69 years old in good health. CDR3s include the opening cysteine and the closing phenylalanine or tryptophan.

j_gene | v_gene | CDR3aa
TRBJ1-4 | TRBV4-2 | CASSQEGQGDDEKLFF
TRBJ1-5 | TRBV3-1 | CASSQDAGQYNQPQHF
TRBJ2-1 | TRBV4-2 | CASSLGAGNYNEQFF
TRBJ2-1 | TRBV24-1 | CATSDPGTYEQFF
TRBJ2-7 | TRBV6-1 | CASRRGGLGQGYEQYF
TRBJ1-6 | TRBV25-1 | CASSDLGISYNSPLHF
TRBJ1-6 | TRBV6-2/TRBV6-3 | CASSYSDFSPLHF
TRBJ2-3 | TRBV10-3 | CAISTGGVQADTQYF
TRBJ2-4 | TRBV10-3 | CASRKGDLAQNIQYF
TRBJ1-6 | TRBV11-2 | CASSSFRQGHSPLHF
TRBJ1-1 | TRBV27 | CASSFVPGNTEAFF
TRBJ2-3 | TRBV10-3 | CAINVLSTQYF
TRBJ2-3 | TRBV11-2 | CASSLFMDTQYF
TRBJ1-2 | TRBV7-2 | CASSLGVFGYTF
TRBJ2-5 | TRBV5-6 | CASSSLLAGGETQYF
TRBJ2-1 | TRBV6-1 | CASNFEGGPVNEQFF
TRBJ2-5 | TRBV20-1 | CSAYRRGGSETQYF
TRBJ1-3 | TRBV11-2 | CASSRTQGPTIYF
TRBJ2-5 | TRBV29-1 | CSGRTAGETQYF
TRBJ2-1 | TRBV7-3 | CASSLASGRANYEQFF
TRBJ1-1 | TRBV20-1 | CSAPARAVEAFF
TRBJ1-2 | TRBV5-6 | CASSSLGRGARGYTF
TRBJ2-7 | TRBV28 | CASSSPGLASYEQYF
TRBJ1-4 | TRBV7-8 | CASSLGGPRGDEKLFF
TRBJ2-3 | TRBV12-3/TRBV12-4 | CASSLSAGARGDTQYF
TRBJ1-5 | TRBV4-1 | CASSQLDRADQPQHF